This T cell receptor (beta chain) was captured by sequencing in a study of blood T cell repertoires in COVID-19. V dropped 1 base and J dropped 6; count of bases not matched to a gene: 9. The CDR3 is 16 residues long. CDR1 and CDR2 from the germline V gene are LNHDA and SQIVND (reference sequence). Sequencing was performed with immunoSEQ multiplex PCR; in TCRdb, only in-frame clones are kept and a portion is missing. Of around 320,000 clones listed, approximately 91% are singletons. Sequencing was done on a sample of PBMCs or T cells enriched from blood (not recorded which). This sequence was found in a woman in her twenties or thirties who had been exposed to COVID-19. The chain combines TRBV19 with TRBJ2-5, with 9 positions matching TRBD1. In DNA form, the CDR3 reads TGTGCCAGTAGTATAGGGGGACAGGGCTGGGTGAAGACCCAGTACTTC. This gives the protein CASSIGGQGWVKTQYF.